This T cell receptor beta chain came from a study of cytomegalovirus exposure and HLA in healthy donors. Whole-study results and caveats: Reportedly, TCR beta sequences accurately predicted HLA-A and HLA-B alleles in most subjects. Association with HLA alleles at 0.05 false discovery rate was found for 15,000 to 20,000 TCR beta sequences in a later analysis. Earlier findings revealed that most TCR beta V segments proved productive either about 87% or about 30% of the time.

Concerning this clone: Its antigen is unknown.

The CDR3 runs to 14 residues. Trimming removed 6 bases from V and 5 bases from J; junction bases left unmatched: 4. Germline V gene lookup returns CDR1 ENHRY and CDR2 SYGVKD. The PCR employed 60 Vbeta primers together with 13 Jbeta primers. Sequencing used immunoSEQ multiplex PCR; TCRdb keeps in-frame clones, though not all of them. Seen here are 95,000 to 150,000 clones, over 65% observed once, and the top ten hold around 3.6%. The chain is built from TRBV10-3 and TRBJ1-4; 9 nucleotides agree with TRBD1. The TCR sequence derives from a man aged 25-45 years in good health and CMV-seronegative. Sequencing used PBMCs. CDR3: CAIRTDRGNEKLFF. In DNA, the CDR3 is TGTGCCATCAGGACGGACAGGGGAAATGAAAAACTGTTTTTT.